These 32 T cell receptor beta chains were all obtained from the same sample, sequenced in a study of patients and donors after allogeneic stem cell transplantation. TCRdb itself ran the RT-PCR reads through MiXCR, one entry per CDR3 protein. Among roughly 960,000 distinct CDR3 sequences, approximately 19% were seen once, and the ten largest hold 6%. Sequenced material: blood, either unsorted or a sorted T cell fraction (not recorded which). The source is a human donor who was either an allogeneic HSCT recipient or a stem cell or donor lymphocyte infusion donor (not recorded which). It is not recorded whose cells these are; they may come from a transplant donor.

The chain joins TRBV28 to TRBJ2-3; TRBD1 might be the D (6 bases). The CDR3 loop spans 17 amino acids. Looked up from germline, CDR1 is MDHEN and CDR2 is SYDVKM. Trimming removed 3 bases from V and 6 bases from J, with 22 bases in between. The CDR3 nucleotides read TGTGCCAGCAGTTTGCACAGGGTTGATGTATTTTCGGATACGCAGTATTTT. Its protein is CASSLHRVDVFSDTQYF.

The V and J genes are TRBV20-1 and TRBJ1-1; 8 bases agree with TRBD1. Germline-derived CDR1 and CDR2 are DFQATT and SNEGSKA (reference sequence). This CDR3 spans 14 amino acids. Trimming cost V 0 bases and J 7 bases; bases outside gene matches: 7. DNA for the CDR3: TGCAGTGCTAGAGATCTGACAGGGGATGGTGAAGCTTTCTTT. Translation: CSARDLTGDGEAFF.

This clonotype showed up many times. The V and J genes are TRBV12-3 or TRBV12-4 and TRBJ1-1, with D perhaps matching TRBD1 (5 bases). The CDR3 has 14 residues. V was trimmed by 2 bases and J by 1 base, leaving 8 bases between them. CDR3 bases: TGTGCCAGCAGTTTAAAGGGGTCGAACACTGAAGCTTTCTTT. It is translated as CASSLKGSNTEAFF.

The chain is built from TRBV20-1 and TRBJ1-4; D possibly corresponds to TRBD1 (5 bases). Germline CDR1 is DFQATT and CDR2 is SNEGSKA (reference sequence). Trimming pared 0 bases from V and 8 bases from J, leaving 16 bases between. This CDR3 has 15 residues. This CDR3 reads CSARDPGGDGEKLFF. The CDR3 nucleotides read TGCAGTGCTAGAGACCCCGGGGGGGACGGGGAAAAACTGTTTTTT.

In this sample, this clonotype turned up many times. V and J are TRBV24-1 and TRBJ2-1; D is uncertain. CDR3 length: 11 residues. The germline CDR1 and CDR2 sequences are KGHDR and SFDVKD. V lost 5 bases to trimming and J lost 9 bases, with 7 bases between them. CDR3 bases: TGTGCCACCAGTGTTGAATCTGAGCAGTTCTTC. This sequence encodes CATSVESEQFF.

This clonotype was detected ten times or more. The gene calls are TRBV5-1 and TRBJ1-3; a weak D match, TRBD1 (5 bases). V lost 3 bases, J lost 0 bases, and 19 bases lay in between. The CDR3 contains 18 residues. Looked up from germline, CDR1 is SGHRS and CDR2 is YFSETQ. CDR3 in amino acids: CASSWGFRTLSSGNTIYF. CDR3 nucleotides: TGCGCCAGCAGCTGGGGGTTCCGGACACTCTCCTCTGGAAACACCATATATTTT.

This clonotype was counted a few times. The V gene is TRBV20-1, the J gene TRBJ1-2, with D possibly being TRBD1 (6 bases). Germline assignment: CDR1 DFQATT and CDR2 SNEGSKA (reference sequence). This CDR3 is built from 17 residues. The germline V and J ends were trimmed by 1 base and 3 bases, with 21 bases remaining between them. The CDR3: CSARGNRDSGGDYGYTF. DNA of the CDR3: TGCAGTGCTAGAGGCAACAGGGACTCAGGTGGCGACTATGGCTACACCTTC.

V is TRBV2 and J is TRBJ2-4, with D possibly matching TRBD2 (6 bases). CDR3 size: 15 residues. In germline, CDR1 is SNHLY, CDR2 FYNNEI. V lost 2 bases and J 6 bases, leaving 14 bases between the germline ends. DNA of the CDR3: TGTGCCAGCAGTGAAACGACTAGTGTGGGAAACATTCAGTACTTC. Encoded protein: CASSETTSVGNIQYF.

V is TRBV9 and J is TRBJ1-6, with 7 bases that match TRBD1. CDR3 length equals 15 residues. J lost 0 bases, V lost 5 bases, and 2 bases had no gene match. Germline V gene sequence: CDR1 SGDLS, CDR2 YYNGEE. In nucleotides, the CDR3 is TGTGCCAGCAGACGGGACAGCTCCTATAATTCACCCCTCCACTTT. Its translation is CASRRDSSYNSPLHF. Using reference TRBV9 and TRBJ1-6 for the parts outside the CDR3, the full variable domain is DSGVTQTPKHLITATGQRVTLRCSPRSGDLSVYWYQQSLDQGLQFLIQYYNGEERAKGNILERFSAQQFPDLHSELNLSSLELGDSALYFCASRRDSSYNSPLHFGNGTRLTVT.

The chain has TRBV2 and TRBJ1-6; D unresolved. CDR3 size: 13 residues. Germline V gene lookup returns CDR1 SNHLY and CDR2 FYNNEI. V shed 2 bases and J shed 8 bases, with 7 bases lying between them. The CDR3 is CASSEWAYSPLHF. In nucleotides, the CDR3 is TGTGCCAGCAGTGAATGGGCCTATTCACCCCTCCACTTT.

The V gene is TRBV20-1, the J gene TRBJ2-1; no reliable D call. V dropped 8 bases and J dropped 1 base, with 12 bases sitting between them. CDR1 is DFQATT, CDR2 SNEGSKA, per germline (reference sequence). This CDR3 is 13 amino acids long. The CDR3 sequence is CSTSPGSYNEQFF. CDR3 DNA: TGCAGTACCTCGCCTGGATCCTACAATGAGCAGTTCTTC.

This clonotype showed up just a few times. The V call is TRBV20-1, the J call TRBJ2-7, with 7 bases matching TRBD1. Germline lookup yields CDR1 DFQATT and CDR2 SNEGSKA (reference sequence). After removal of 5 bases from V and 3 bases from J, the junction contained 10 bases not matched to a gene. The CDR3 covers 14 residues. In nucleotides, the CDR3 is TGCAGTGCTGGGGACAGCTTCCAACACTACGAGCAGTACTTC. This codes for CSAGDSFQHYEQYF.

This clonotype was seen once. The rearrangement joins TRBV11-3 to TRBJ2-7; D unclear. V dropped 3 bases and J dropped 5 bases, with 11 bases sitting between them. The CDR3 sequence is 13 residues long. Looked up from germline, CDR1 is SGHNT and CDR2 is YENEEA. The CDR3 is CASSLGTYNEQYF. DNA for the CDR3: TGTGCCAGCAGCTTGGGCACTTATAACGAGCAGTACTTC.

Only a few counts were recorded for this clonotype. The chain couples TRBV10-3 to TRBJ2-6, with 8 bases identical to TRBD1. The CDR3 has 16 residues. CDR1 is ENHRY and CDR2 is SYGVKD in the germline V gene. V shed 4 bases, J shed 2 bases, and the junction held 4 bases outside the gene matches. In nucleotides, the CDR3 is TGTGCCATCAGTGCCCGACAGGGGACTGGGGCCAACGTCCTGACTTTC. Translation gives CAISARQGTGANVLTF.

The chain has TRBV10-3 and TRBJ2-5, with D possibly TRBD2 on 6 matching bases. CDR1 is ENHRY and CDR2 is SYGVKD in the germline V gene. With 10 bases removed from V and 5 bases from J, the gap between germline ends came to 14 bases. CDR3 length: 12 residues. This CDR3 reads CATGAGPETQYF. CDR3 DNA sequence: TGTGCCACGGGAGCAGGGCCCGAGACCCAGTACTTC.

The chain employs TRBV5-1 and TRBJ2-7; tentative D call: TRBD2 (5 bases). Looked up from germline, CDR1 is SGHRS and CDR2 is YFSETQ. V was pared by 0 bases and J by 3 bases, with 10 bases between. This CDR3 region has 14 residues. CDR3: CASSLAGKGYEQYF. In DNA, the CDR3 is TGCGCCAGCAGCTTGGCCGGGAAGGGCTACGAGCAGTACTTC.

This chain uses TRBV4-3 with TRBJ1-2; D uncertain. The length of the CDR3 is 16 residues. CDR1 is LGHNA and CDR2 is YSLEER in the germline V gene. With 3 bases removed from V and 3 bases from J, the gap between germline ends came to 17 bases. The DNA for the CDR3 is TGCGCCAGCAGCCACAGTTCTTCGGCCAGCCACTATGGCTACACCTTC. Protein sequence: CASSHSSSASHYGYTF.

This clonotype was counted only a few times. J is TRBJ2-6 and V is TRBV7-8; D gene uncertain. Germline CDR1 SGHVS, CDR2 FQNEAQ. CDR3 length equals 15 residues. Trimming stripped 0 bases from V and 0 bases from J, with 3 bases between. The CDR3 DNA sequence: TGTGCCAGCAGCTTAGCTATCTCTGGGGCCAACGTCCTGACTTTC. Translated, it gives CASSLAISGANVLTF.

The chain uses TRBV6-1 and TRBJ1-2; 9 nucleotides match TRBD1. Germline values: CDR1 MNHNS, CDR2 SASEGT. With V trimmed by 6 bases and J by 4 bases, 3 bases remained unmatched. This CDR3 region has 13 residues. For the CDR3, the DNA is TGTGCCAGCAGAACAGGGGGCCTCTATGGCTACACCTTC. Translated, it gives CASRTGGLYGYTF.

This clonotype was observed a handful of times. This chain uses TRBV12-3 or TRBV12-4 with TRBJ1-1; 12 bases line up with TRBD1. Unmatched junction bases numbered 5, after V lost 0 bases and J lost 6 bases. The CDR3 totals 16 residues. CDR3 sequence reads: CASSLARDRGLAEAFF. CDR3 coding DNA: TGTGCCAGCAGTTTAGCGAGGGACAGGGGGCTGGCTGAAGCTTTCTTT.

This clonotype was seen a handful of times. The genes are TRBV4-3 and TRBJ2-3, with no clear D. The CDR3 sequence is 15 residues long. Germline CDR1 LGHNA, CDR2 YSLEER. V dropped 0 bases and J dropped 8 bases, with 15 bases sitting between them. CDR3 region: CASSQEKRARATQYF. The CDR3 nucleotides read TGCGCCAGCAGCCAAGAAAAAAGGGCTAGGGCTACGCAGTATTTT.

This clonotype showed up many times. The rearrangement uses TRBV12-3 or TRBV12-4 and TRBJ2-3, with D possibly being TRBD2 (5 bases). CDR3 size: 13 residues. V dropped 2 bases and J dropped 6 bases, with 9 bases sitting between them. The CDR3 spells CASSLRGLDTQYF. CDR3 nucleotide sequence: TGTGCCAGCAGTTTACGGGGATTGGATACGCAGTATTTT.

This clonotype has just a few counts. The chain couples TRBV7-2 to TRBJ1-2; 11 bases are shared with TRBD1. The CDR3 consists of 17 residues. V shed 5 bases and J 2 bases; nucleotides not matched to a gene: 10. Looked up from germline, CDR1 is SGHTA and CDR2 is FQGNSA. The CDR3 here is CASSPRTGGAANYGYTF. CDR3 DNA: TGTGCCAGCAGCCCAAGGACAGGGGGCGCCGCCAACTATGGCTACACCTTC. Full variable domain (missing parts from reference TRBV7-2 and TRBJ1-2): GAGVSQSPSNKVTEKGKDVELRCDPISGHTALYWYRQSLGQGLEFLIYFQGNSAPDKSGLPSDRFSAERTGGSVSTLTIQRTQQEDSAVYLCASSPRTGGAANYGYTFGSGTRLTVV.

The gene calls are TRBV12-3 or TRBV12-4 and TRBJ1-3; TRBD1 is a possible D gene (6 bases). The CDR3 totals 14 residues. Trimming cost V 2 bases and J 4 bases, with 9 bases left between them. This chain's CDR3 is CASSLTGRGNTIYF. CDR3 nucleotides: TGTGCCAGCAGTTTAACAGGGCGAGGAAACACCATATATTTT.

This clonotype came up a few times. The chain is built from TRBV20-1 and TRBJ1-2; maybe TRBD1 (5 bases). The CDR3 consists of 13 residues. CDR1 is DFQATT, CDR2 SNEGSKA, per germline (reference sequence). V lost 4 bases, J lost 3 bases, and 12 bases lay in between. DNA for the CDR3: TGCAGTGCTATCCCCCAGGGATACTATGGCTACACCTTC. This encodes CSAIPQGYYGYTF.

This clonotype was recorded a few times. V usage is TRBV5-1 and J usage is TRBJ2-5; D remains ambiguous. V was cut by 4 bases and J by 1 base, with 14 bases left in between. This CDR3 spans 15 amino acids. The germline CDR1 and CDR2 sequences are SGHRS and YFSETQ. The CDR3 bases are TGCGCCAGCAGCCAGATCCACATTCGCCAAGAGACCCAGTACTTC. Protein sequence: CASSQIHIRQETQYF.

J is TRBJ1-1 and V is TRBV12-3 or TRBV12-4, with unresolved D. The CDR3 has 14 amino acids. Trimming left V 3 bases short and J 0 bases short, with 8 bases between. The DNA of the CDR3 is TGTGCCAGCAGTTTCAGGACGGTGAACACTGAAGCTTTCTTT. Protein sequence: CASSFRTVNTEAFF.

The sample holds many counts of this clonotype. The rearrangement links TRBV4-2 to TRBJ2-2, with 8 positions matching TRBD2. The CDR3 consists of 17 residues. The germline V gene has CDR1 LGHNA and CDR2 YNFKEQ. Unmatched junction bases numbered 8, after V lost 0 bases and J lost 5 bases. The DNA of the CDR3 is TGTGCCAGCAGCCAAGAAGTAAGCGGGAGATTGACCGGGGAGCTGTTTTTT. It encodes CASSQEVSGRLTGELFF.

This clonotype occurred many times. The chain carries TRBV4-3 and TRBJ2-3; possibly TRBD2 for D (6 bases). Germline V gives CDR1 LGHNA, CDR2 YSLEER. This CDR3 is built from 17 residues. The ends were cut back, 0 bases at V and 0 bases at J, with 13 bases in the middle. In DNA form, the CDR3 reads TGCGCCAGCAGCCAAGACCGTAGCGGATCTAGCACAGATACGCAGTATTTT. The encoded protein is CASSQDRSGSSTDTQYF.

The chain recombines TRBV3-1 with TRBJ2-1; D gene unclear. Germline loops: CDR1 LGHDT, CDR2 YNNKEL (reference sequence). The CDR3 extends over 11 amino acids. V was pared by 6 bases and J by 4 bases, with 4 bases between. CDR3 sequence reads: CASRKYNEQFF. The CDR3 DNA reads TGTGCCAGCAGAAAGTACAATGAGCAGTTCTTC.

The V call is TRBV5-1, the J call TRBJ2-5; D ambiguous. The CDR3 has 14 amino acids. Per the germline V gene, CDR1 is SGHRS and CDR2 is YFSETQ. V dropped 4 bases and J dropped 0 bases, with 10 bases sitting between them. The CDR3 bases are TGCGCCAGCAGCGCGTTTCAGGACCAAGAGACCCAGTACTTC. Its protein is CASSAFQDQETQYF.

The V gene is TRBV12-3 or TRBV12-4, the J gene TRBJ1-2, with 11 bases fitting TRBD1. Trimming at V came to 7 bases and at J to 5 bases, leaving 6 bases not matched to a gene. The CDR3 is made up of 14 amino acids. CDR3 bases: TGTGCCAGCACAACGGACAGGGGGCGGTATGGCTACACCTTC. Translating gives CASTTDRGRYGYTF.